This T cell receptor beta chain was found in a study of shared clonotypes between healthy human individuals (dated by TCRdb to 2019 to 2021). For context, the study as a whole: A couple of women and three men aged 18 to 49 years were included in the cohort. Per donor, three plates each were used for CD4 naive and CD4 memory, two for CD8 naive, and one for CD8 memory. The study deeply sequenced blood TCR repertoires of about five healthy adults to estimate repertoire size and the extent of clonotype sharing between individuals. Libraries were prepared and TCR repertoires were sequenced by different laboratories using diverse techniques, in order to increase sequencing depth and limit assay-specific biases. Leukapheresis yielded between about 0.94 and 10 billion PBMCs per donor.

Donors were healthy HIV-negative adults with no recently reported acute infections or vaccinations. Every donor was a Caucasian adult residing in Nashville, Tennessee, USA. CD4+ T cells were enriched by magnetic negative selection; naive cells were then positively selected on CD45RA, and the negative fraction formed the memory subset. Blood was collected by leukapheresis, and PBMCs were isolated by Ficoll-Histopaque density gradient centrifugation and then cryopreserved in liquid nitrogen vapor phase. Analytical flow cytometry was used to check the purity and quantity of each magnetically sorted T cell population. Genomic DNA was isolated from each sorted fraction and quantified by UV absorbance on a Nanodrop 2000c. Using the deep immunoSEQ assay, TCR CDR3 regions were amplified from genomic DNA by multiplex PCR. Genomic DNA extracted from each cell subset was distributed evenly over all wells of several immunoSEQ 96-well plates, and each plate served as one replicate. For sorted subsets, roughly 200 ng of genomic DNA, equivalent to 25,000 to 35,000 T cell genomes, went into each replicate PCR. Purified libraries were quantified with a Qubit 3.0 fluorometer, sized on a Bioanalyzer 2100, and re-quantified with the KAPA Library Quantification kit. Every immunoSEQ 96-well plate was sequenced on a dedicated single-read 150-cycle Illumina NextSeq 550 flow cell. Per the authors' processing: The immunoSEQ output contained only junctional sequences without quality scores, so filtering could not match that applied to full-length reads. Sequences were annotated with PyIR, a Python wrapper for IgBLAST v1.9, and V/J genes and CDR3 were assigned using IMGT germline references. Any read was removed if the V/J assignment was weak (E-value above 1e-6), the CDR3 was missing, or the read contained stop codons, out-of-frame junctions, or ambiguous translated residues. A V3J clonotype was defined by an identical inferred V gene, J gene, and CDR3 amino acid sequence. To compute the percentage overlap between repertoires, the number of shared unique clonotypes was divided by the size of the smaller repertoire. Repertoire richness was assessed with RTK rarefaction, the Chao1 estimator, and Recon v2.1 estimates of unobserved clonotypes. Generation probabilities for all TCRbeta clonotypes obtained by the gDNA method from a handful of donors were computed using OLGA. TCRdb mirrors the immuneACCESS table, restricted to in-frame sequences. Some clones are absent from its copies; in checked studies, under half trace to an unresolved V gene, and the reason for the others is unknown. D and trimming come from the DNA, and the V and J calls and clone size come from that table. A total of roughly 2 million clones appear in this sample, approximately 95% of them only once. Together, the top ten hold more than 0.1% of the sample.

As to this clone: No antigen is known for it. No base quality information exists; no much larger clone differs at one position. This specimen includes other DNA sequences encoding the same CDR3.

Broader findings and caveats from the paper: Estimated clonotype richness was generally larger for naive than for memory subsets. Compared with non-shared clonotypes, clonotypes shared by all four sorted-subset donors had higher generation probabilities. Rarefaction of sorted-subset datasets indicated incomplete sequencing despite the large sequencing depth. When a handful of donors were compared, the shared fraction of clonotypes was 5% to 6.5% for naive CD4, approximately 3.5% for naive CD8, roughly 2.3% for memory CD4, and less than 0.5% for memory CD8. Because the study included a small number of donors, the genetic and exposure-history diversity represented was limited. Sampling was limited to blood, and TCR repertoires in tissue likely differ from TCR repertoires in blood. Pairwise subsampling led to the expectation that sequencing depth would affect the degree of clonotype sharing among donors.

The germline ends are 1 base apart after V is trimmed by 3 bases and J by 1 base. The CDR3 sequence holds 13 residues, the cysteine and phenylalanine included. CDR3 DNA only is kept here, 39 bases in frame from base 1. CDR1 and CDR2, looked up from the germline V gene, are MDHEN and SYDVKM. The sample comprised naive CD4+ T cells sorted from blood. The sample's cell subset or site label is to be understood as: CD45RA+ positively selected. The chain links TRBV28 with TRBJ2-6, with the D segment identity uncertain. The clonotype was recovered from a man aged 18 to 35 in good health. In nucleotides, the sequence is TGTGCCAGCAGTTTTTCTGGGGCCAACGTCCTGACTTTC. It translates as CASSFSGANVLTF. Extended through the reference TRBV28 and TRBJ2-6 proteins, this CDR3 yields the full variable domain: DVKVTQSSRYLVKRTGEKVFLECVQDMDHENMFWYRQDPGLGLRLIYFSYDVKMKEKGDIPEGYSVSREKKERFSLILESASTNQTSMYLCASSFSGANVLTFGAGSRLTVL.